This T cell receptor (beta chain) was recovered during a study of identical twins. Study-level results: One should note that invariant MAIT and iNKT cells could partly confound zero-insertion analyses. Without tracking the same donors, conclusions rested on cross-sectional statistical analysis.

Worth noting for this clonotype: Antigen unknown.

Unique molecular identifiers were present on the cDNA, and a universal primer site came from template switching. TCRdb independently ran MiXCR on the 5' RACE reads; one entry per CDR3 protein. The table shows 450,000 to 650,000 distinct CDR3 sequences, with roughly 15% occurring only once. Another study also made use of these data, one on yellow fever vaccine responses in identical twins.

The sample was CD4+ T cells sorted from blood. The receptor was isolated from a woman younger than 30 in good health.

The CDR3 reads CATEGTGANVLTF. CDR3 DNA sequence: TGTGCCACCGAGGGGACTGGGGCCAACGTCCTGACTTTC. This chain links TRBV10-3 with TRBJ2-6, with D possibly called TRBD1 or TRBD2 (5 bases each). Germline loops: CDR1 ENHRY, CDR2 SYGVKD. V gave up 10 bases and J gave up 2 bases, with 9 bases separating them. The CDR3 has 13 residues.